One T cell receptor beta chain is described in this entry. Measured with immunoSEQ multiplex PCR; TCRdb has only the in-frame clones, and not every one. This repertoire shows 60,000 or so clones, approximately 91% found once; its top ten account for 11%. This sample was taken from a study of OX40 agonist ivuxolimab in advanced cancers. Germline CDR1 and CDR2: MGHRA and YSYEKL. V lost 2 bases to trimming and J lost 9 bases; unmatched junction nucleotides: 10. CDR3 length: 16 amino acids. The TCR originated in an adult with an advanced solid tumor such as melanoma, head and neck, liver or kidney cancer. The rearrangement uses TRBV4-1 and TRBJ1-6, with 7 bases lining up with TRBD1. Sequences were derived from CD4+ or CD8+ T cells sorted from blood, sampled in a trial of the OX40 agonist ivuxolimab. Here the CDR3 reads CASSQPQGGTSSPLHF. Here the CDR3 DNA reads TGCGCCAGCAGCCAACCCCAGGGGGGTACGAGTTCACCCCTCCACTTT.